This TCR beta chain was profiled in a study of blood T cells in healthy people across ages. A second roughly 6 to 11 cycle PCR used barcoded and J-beta primers. TCRdb redid the calling of the 5' RACE reads with MiXCR, one entry per CDR3 protein. The sample carries 550,000 to 800,000 distinct CDR3 sequences, 32% recorded once. V shed 7 bases and J shed 6 bases, with 12 bases lying between them. This CDR3 comprises 11 residues. The germline V gene encodes CDR1 SQVTM and CDR2 ANQGSEA. This clonotype was counted many times. This TCR was recovered from a woman older than 75 in good health. The gene calls are TRBV29-1 and TRBJ1-1; a weak D match, TRBD1 (6 bases). Specimen: blood. The CDR3 loop reads CSAGDNAEAFF. Here the CDR3 DNA reads TGCAGCGCAGGGGATAACGCTGAAGCTTTCTTT.